The 8 T cell receptor beta chains below were found in one sample sequenced in a study of response to subunit inactivated influenza vaccine. TCRdb reanalysed the RT-PCR reads using MiXCR and keeps one entry per CDR3 protein. The sample yields some 300,000 distinct CDR3 sequences, roughly 22% seen once. This specimen consisted of PBMCs from blood, obtained 21 months after vaccination. Receptor source: a man aged 50 to 69 who received an inactivated influenza vaccine.

This clonotype has just a few counts. This chain uses TRBV5-1 with TRBJ2-5; 7 bases map to TRBD2. CDR1 and CDR2 (germline): SGHRS, YFSETQ. CDR3 size: 16 residues. J lost 5 bases, V lost 2 bases, and 12 bases had no gene match. CDR3 sequence reads: CASSLTGPSGVETQYF. In DNA form, the CDR3 reads TGCGCCAGCAGCTTAACGGGGCCCAGCGGGGTGGAGACCCAGTACTTC.

The chain uses TRBV6-2 or TRBV6-3 and TRBJ1-5; D gene unclear. Per the germline V gene, CDR1 is MNHEY and CDR2 is SVGEGT. V shed 4 bases and J shed 2 bases, with 18 bases lying between them. The CDR3 spans 17 residues. The CDR3, as DNA: TGTGCCAGCAGTTCCAACTCTGACGCGTGGGGCAATCAGCCCCAGCATTTT. This sequence encodes CASSSNSDAWGNQPQHF.

Ten or more counts support this clonotype. The V and J genes are TRBV7-3 and TRBJ2-1, with TRBD2 identical over 7 bases. Losses at the gene ends were 3 bases for V and 3 bases for J; bases not matched to a gene: 5. Per germline, CDR1 SGHTA and CDR2 FQGTGA. The CDR3 totals 15 residues. CDR3: CASSFASGGYNEQFF. CDR3 DNA sequence: TGTGCCAGCAGCTTTGCTAGCGGAGGCTACAATGAGCAGTTCTTC. The complete variable domain, with remaining parts taken from reference TRBV7-3 and TRBJ2-1, reads GAGVSQTPSNKVTEKGKYVELRCDPISGHTALYWYRQSLGQGPEFLIYFQGTGAADDSGLPNDRFFAVRPEGSVSTLKIQRTERGDSAVYLCASSFASGGYNEQFFGPGTRLTVL.

The gene calls are TRBV12-3 or TRBV12-4 and TRBJ2-6; D ambiguous. This CDR3 is built from 14 residues. Between the trimmed V and J ends, which lost 6 bases and 0 bases, there was a span of 6 bases. CDR3 DNA sequence: TGTGCCAGCAGCTGGAGCTCTGGGGCCAACGTCCTGACTTTC. Protein: CASSWSSGANVLTF.

This clonotype was seen ten or more times. The limits of the CDR3 on the DNA are not certain, so only TCRdb's listed CDR3 is given. The chain couples TRBV19 to TRBJ1-1; TRBD1, the table's D call, lacks a check against the DNA. The CDR3 is made up of 14 amino acids, end residues included. Germline values: CDR1 LNHDA, CDR2 SQIVND (reference sequence). The CDR3 is CASTSDRLNTEAFF.

The CDR3 sequence: CATSRGGYRLNEQFF. The CDR3 DNA sequence: TGTGCCACCAGCAGAGGGGGTTACCGCCTCAATGAGCAGTTCTTC. The chain couples TRBV15 to TRBJ2-1; D is unresolved. This CDR3 has 15 amino acids. The ends were cut back, 1 base at V and 6 bases at J, with 13 bases in the middle. CDR1 is LNHNV, CDR2 YYDKDF, per germline (reference sequence).

This sequence joins TRBV2 and TRBJ2-6; no clear D gene. Trimming took off 6 bases at V and 2 bases at J, with 8 bases between the two ends. Germline V gene data show CDR1 as SNHLY and CDR2 as FYNNEI. This CDR3 region has 14 residues. The CDR3 protein is CASRLEAGANVLTF. The CDR3 nucleotides are TGTGCCAGCAGGCTAGAAGCTGGGGCCAACGTCCTGACTTTC.

This clonotype was picked up a small number of times. V usage is TRBV4-3 and J usage is TRBJ2-7, with D hard to call. Germline loops: CDR1 LGHNA, CDR2 YSLEER. Trimming left V 1 base short and J 2 bases short, with 12 bases between. The CDR3 totals 15 residues. The DNA of the CDR3 is TGCGCCAGCAGCCAAGTGATACTTCCAACCTACGAGCAGTACTTC. Protein product: CASSQVILPTYEQYF.